One sample yielded the 15 T cell receptor beta chains listed below, sequenced in a study of identical twins. TCRdb analysed the 5' RACE reads with MiXCR anew, one entry per CDR3 protein. In the table there are some 710,000 distinct CDR3 sequences, around 5.7% of which are singletons. The specimen sequenced was naive T cells sorted from blood. The receptors here all came from a man aged 18 to 29 in good health.

This clonotype was seen many times. J is TRBJ2-1 and V is TRBV20-1; 13 bases match TRBD2. The V and J ends lost 3 bases and 6 bases, in that order; junction bases with no gene match: 8. The CDR3 has 16 residues. CDR1 and CDR2 (germline): DFQATT, SNEGSKA (reference sequence). CDR3: CSASELAGGRGNEQFF. The CDR3 DNA reads TGCAGTGCTAGTGAACTAGCGGGAGGGCGGGGCAATGAGCAGTTCTTC.

This sequence joins TRBV7-9 and TRBJ2-7; the D is unclear. The V and J ends lost 1 base and 3 bases respectively, with 13 bases between them. The CDR3 contains 15 residues. Germline loops: CDR1 SEHNR, CDR2 FQNEAQ (reference sequence). DNA of the CDR3: TGTGCCAGCAGCTTAGAGGGCGATAGGTACTACGAGCAGTACTTC. As protein: CASSLEGDRYYEQYF.

This clonotype came up a few times. The chain is built from TRBV24-1 and TRBJ2-1, with D hard to call. V was shortened by 6 bases and J by 5 bases, with 19 bases between the two germline ends. Germline V lookup: CDR1 KGHDR, CDR2 SFDVKD. The CDR3 has 16 residues. As DNA, the CDR3 is TGTGCCACCAGTACCGATCAGCATTCGTCCCACAATGAGCAGTTCTTC. This gives the protein CATSTDQHSSHNEQFF.

The table lists this clonotype with a few counts. The CDR3: CASSSRLAGGFGANVLTF. CDR3 coding DNA: TGTGCCAGCAGTTCGAGACTAGCGGGAGGGTTTGGGGCCAACGTCCTGACTTTC. V is TRBV6-5 and J is TRBJ2-6, with TRBD2 matching 14 bases. The J segment lost 3 bases and the V segment lost 4 bases, leaving 5 bases of the junction unmatched. The germline gives CDR1 MNHEY, CDR2 SVGAGI. This CDR3 contains 18 residues.

This clonotype was counted ten times or more. The CDR3 DNA follows: TGCAGTGCTAGAGCGGGAGCACCCTACAATGAGCAGTTCTTC. It codes for CSARAGAPYNEQFF. The J gene is TRBJ2-1, the V gene TRBV20-1, with D perhaps TRBD2 (6 bases). The V gene's germline CDR1 is DFQATT and CDR2 SNEGSKA (reference sequence). The V end was cut by 1 base, the J end by 2 bases, with 9 bases between. The CDR3 has 14 residues.

This clonotype has at least ten counts. CDR3 DNA: TGTGCCAGCAGTGAAGGGTTGTTTGGGCAGCCAAGCCCCACAGATACGCAGTATTTT. Translation: CASSEGLFGQPSPTDTQYF. The chain joins TRBV25-1 to TRBJ2-3; no reliable D call. This CDR3 has 19 amino acids. Trimming removed 2 bases at V and 2 bases at J, with 23 bases between. Per germline, CDR1 MGHDK and CDR2 SYGVNS.

This clonotype has a handful of counts. This chain joins TRBV30 and TRBJ1-4; 7 bases are shared with TRBD1. CDR1 GTSNPN and CDR2 SVGIG come from the germline V gene (reference sequence). The junction had 5 bases not matched to a gene; V was cut back by 7 bases and J by 0 bases. This CDR3 is 14 amino acids long. The CDR3 DNA reads as TGTGCCTTTGACAGGGACGCAACTAATGAAAAACTGTTTTTT. It is translated as CAFDRDATNEKLFF. Full variable domain (remainder filled in from reference TRBV30 and TRBJ1-4): SQTIHQWPATLVQPVGSPLSLECTVEGTSNPNLYWYRQAAGRGLQLLFYSVGIGQISSEVPQNLSASRPQDRQFILSSKKLLLSDSGFYLCAFDRDATNEKLFFGSGTQLSVL.

In this sample, this clonotype turned up many times. This chain links TRBV6-2 or TRBV6-3 with TRBJ2-3, with 9 nucleotides matching TRBD2. Per the germline V gene, CDR1 is MNHEY and CDR2 is SVGEGT. Trimming at V came to 5 bases and at J to 2 bases, leaving 8 bases not matched to a gene. The CDR3 is made up of 16 amino acids. The CDR3 here is CASSTRLAESTDTQYF. In nucleotides, the CDR3 is TGTGCCAGCAGTACCCGACTAGCGGAGTCCACAGATACGCAGTATTTT.

This clonotype was seen ten or more times. V gene TRBV5-1 combines with J gene TRBJ2-5; D is unresolved. Germline-derived CDR1 and CDR2 are SGHRS and YFSETQ. The CDR3 spans 18 residues. Trimming took 4 bases from V and 4 from J, leaving 26 bases between them. Here the CDR3 DNA reads TGCGCCAGCAGCCCCTGGTCGGGCGGCAGCGAGGTGGTAGAGACCCAGTACTTC. It translates to CASSPWSGGSEVVETQYF. The whole variable domain, filled in from reference TRBV5-1 and TRBJ2-5, reads KAGVTQTPRYLIKTRGQQVTLSCSPISGHRSVSWYQQTPGQGLQFLFEYFSETQRNKGNFPGRFSGRQFSNSRSEMNVSTLELGDSALYLCASSPWSGGSEVVETQYFGPGTRLLVL.

This clonotype was detected only a few times. The V gene is TRBV20-1, the J gene TRBJ2-4; D unclear. CDR3 length equals 15 residues. CDR1 is DFQATT, CDR2 SNEGSKA, per germline (reference sequence). With 3 bases removed from V and 0 bases from J, the gap between germline ends came to 12 bases. The CDR3 region is CSARGFRLAKNIQYF. CDR3 sequence (DNA): TGCAGTGCTAGGGGGTTTCGTTTAGCCAAAAACATTCAGTACTTC.

This clonotype was seen ten or more times. The genes are TRBV1 and TRBJ2-2; the table gives TRBD1 as D, unverified against the DNA. TRBV1 is given as a pseudogene. This CDR3 region has 16 residues. As DNA, the CDR3 is TGCACCAGCAGCCAAGATGGCCCAGGGGGGACCGGGGAGCTGTTTTTT. Protein sequence: CTSSQDGPGGTGELFF.

This clonotype was seen at least ten times. DNA for the CDR3: TGTGCCAGCAGCGACAGGAGCTCCTACAATGAGCAGTTCTTC. Translated, it gives CASSDRSSYNEQFF. The chain joins TRBV7-2 to TRBJ2-1; a possible D gene is TRBD1 (6 bases). Trimming stripped 5 bases from V and 0 bases from J, with 8 bases between. Looked up from germline, CDR1 is SGHTA and CDR2 is FQGNSA. This CDR3 has 14 residues.

This clonotype was seen ten or more times. The chain recombines TRBV24-1 with TRBJ1-5; D is perhaps TRBD1 (5 bases). CDR1 and CDR2 from the germline V gene are KGHDR and SFDVKD. V lost 3 bases, J lost 5 bases, and 13 bases lay in between. The CDR3 consists of 15 residues. The CDR3 bases are TGTGCCACCAGTGATAGCCGGGACTTCGATCAGCCCCAGCATTTT. This translates into CATSDSRDFDQPQHF.

The rearrangement uses TRBV6-2 or TRBV6-3 and TRBJ1-1; no firm D call. From germline, CDR1 is MNHEY and CDR2 SVGEGT. The CDR3 consists of 15 residues. The V and J ends lost 4 bases and 1 base respectively, with 13 bases between them. The chain's CDR3 is CASSWLPYGNTEAFF. The DNA for the CDR3 is TGTGCCAGCAGTTGGTTACCCTACGGGAACACTGAAGCTTTCTTT.

This clonotype was seen more than once but under ten times. The rearrangement joins TRBV18 to TRBJ2-3; D perhaps matches TRBD2 (6 bases). The CDR3 is 12 residues long. V was clipped by 5 bases and J by 11 bases, with 14 bases between them. The V gene's germline CDR1 is KGHSH and CDR2 LQKENI. CDR3 DNA: TGTGCCAGCTCATCAAACTTAGCGGAGCAGTATTTT. This encodes CASSSNLAEQYF.